This T cell receptor beta chain was identified in a study of vaccination effects on CD4 cells after COVID-19. Once cultured for roughly ten days, the cells underwent separation to obtain CD4+ T cells. All study participants received two doses of BNT162b2 or mRNA-1273 vaccine. The protocol was immunoSEQ multiplex PCR, while the TCRdb copy is restricted to in-frame clones and leaves out a portion. The table shows fewer than 75,000 clones, with less than 80% occurring only once. About this clone: The antigen remains undetermined.

The length of the CDR3 is 14 residues. V gave up 4 bases and J gave up 5 bases, with 14 bases separating them. Looked up from germline, CDR1 is MDHEN and CDR2 is SYDVKM. Sequences were derived from CD4+ T cells from PBMCs cultured without peptide, sampled after COVID-19 vaccination. This sequence joins TRBV28 and TRBJ2-5; the D gene is possibly TRBD1 (5 bases). This clonotype was obtained from a human donor who received a COVID-19 vaccine. Here the CDR3 reads CASSSHQGGETQYF. The CDR3 bases are TGTGCCAGCAGTTCGCATCAGGGTGGCGAGACCCAGTACTTC.